The 21 T cell receptor beta chains listed next were all sequenced from one sample in a study of Ad26.COV2.S vaccination and SARS-CoV-2 variants. Assay used: immunoSEQ multiplex PCR; TCRdb lists only in-frame clones, some missing. The repertoire consists of around 250,000 clones, with roughly 87% occurring once and the leading ten covering less than 3.5%. Treatment defined: some 20 received Ad26.COV2.S at low or high dose, single or two shots; about 5 received placebo; per-sample allocation not given. Specimens were obtained on day 63 following the first vaccine or placebo injection. Source: peripheral blood, taken in a trial of Ad26.COV2.S vaccine versus placebo. These receptor sequences come from a person aged 18-60 years who received the Ad26.COV2.S COVID-19 vaccine or a placebo.

The J gene is TRBJ2-3, the V gene TRBV9, with 8 nucleotides matching TRBD2. V shed 6 bases and J 4 bases; nucleotides not matched to a gene: 7. Germline values: CDR1 SGDLS, CDR2 YYNGEE. The CDR3 has 14 amino acids. CDR3 in DNA: TGTGCCAGCACAGAAGCGGGAGTGGCAGATACGCAGTATTTT. Translating gives CASTEAGVADTQYF. Combining the CDR3 with reference TRBV9 and TRBJ2-3 gives the whole variable domain DSGVTQTPKHLITATGQRVTLRCSPRSGDLSVYWYQQSLDQGLQFLIQYYNGEERAKGNILERFSAQQFPDLHSELNLSSLELGDSALYFCASTEAGVADTQYFGPGTRLTVL.

This chain connects TRBV6-2 or TRBV6-3 to TRBJ1-2, with D possibly matching TRBD1 (5 bases). Germline V gene data show CDR1 as MNHEY and CDR2 as SVGEGT. The germline V and J ends were trimmed by 5 bases and 4 bases, with 11 bases remaining between them. The CDR3 extends over 13 amino acids. CDR3 sequence reads: CASSKTETYGYTF. The CDR3 DNA is TGTGCCAGCAGTAAGACAGAGACCTATGGCTACACCTTC.

The chain links TRBV19 to TRBJ1-1; D unclear. There are 16 residues in the CDR3. The germline V gene encodes CDR1 LNHDA and CDR2 SQIVND (reference sequence). V was cut by 3 bases and J by 5 bases, with 19 bases left in between. The CDR3 coding sequence is TGTGCCAGTAGTATGGGGTCGCCACACCTGGGGACTGAAGCTTTCTTT. It encodes CASSMGSPHLGTEAFF.

This rearrangement joins TRBV15 to TRBJ2-2; 7 bases align to TRBD1. In germline, CDR1 is LNHNV, CDR2 YYDKDF (reference sequence). Losses at the gene ends were 0 bases for V and 2 bases for J; bases not matched to a gene: 6. The CDR3 has 17 residues. This CDR3 reads CATSRDDWDSNTGELFF. The CDR3 region has the DNA TGTGCCACCAGCAGAGATGACTGGGACAGCAACACCGGGGAGCTGTTTTTT.

The genes are TRBV6-5 and TRBJ1-1; a weak D match, TRBD1 (6 bases). Germline V CDR1 and CDR2: MNHEY, SVGAGI. The germline V and J ends were trimmed by 5 bases and 6 bases, with 13 bases remaining between them. CDR3 length: 13 residues. For the CDR3, the DNA is TGTGCCAGCAGTCACAGGGTGGAAGCTGAAGCTTTCTTT. The encoded protein is CASSHRVEAEAFF.

This CDR3 is CASSPPNRGRGTEAFF. The CDR3 nucleotides are TGTGCCAGCTCACCACCAAACAGGGGGCGAGGTACTGAAGCTTTCTTT. The chain carries TRBV18 and TRBJ1-1; 9 nucleotides align to TRBD1. The CDR3 length is 16 residues. Per the germline V gene, CDR1 is KGHSH and CDR2 is LQKENI. Germline trimming cut 0 bases from V and 5 bases from J; bases unmatched to any gene: 7.

The CDR3 DNA reads as TGTGCCAGCCGTCGGACAGGGGGGAATCAGCCCCAGCATTTT. Translated: CASRRTGGNQPQHF. V gene TRBV19 combines with J gene TRBJ1-5; 10 positions match TRBD1. The junction had 6 bases not matched to a gene; V was cut back by 9 bases and J by 4 bases. CDR1 is LNHDA and CDR2 is SQIVND in the germline V gene (reference sequence). This CDR3 region has 14 residues.

This clone has only a few counts. This rearrangement joins TRBV5-6 to TRBJ2-5; 10 nucleotides align to TRBD2. This CDR3 is built from 16 residues. Germline assignment: CDR1 SGHDT and CDR2 YYEEEE. The V and J ends lost 3 bases and 3 bases, in that order; junction bases with no gene match: 8. The CDR3 is CASSSLAGVLKETQYF. CDR3 DNA: TGTGCCAGCAGCTCCCTAGCGGGAGTTTTAAAAGAGACCCAGTACTTC.

This clone was counted a few times. The gene calls are TRBV5-3 and TRBJ2-3; D possibly corresponds to TRBD2 (6 bases). TRBV5-3 is flagged as an ORF with uncertain function. The CDR3 is made up of 13 amino acids. V lost 2 bases to trimming and J lost 9 bases, with 13 bases between them. The CDR3 spells CARSFAGSGTQYF. Written as DNA, the CDR3 is TGTGCCAGAAGCTTTGCCGGGAGTGGGACGCAGTATTTT.

The J gene is TRBJ2-2, the V gene TRBV4-3; D is unresolved. This CDR3 is 14 amino acids long. Germline CDR1 reads LGHNA; CDR2 reads YSLEER. Trimming took 0 bases from V and 3 from J, leaving 5 bases between them. CDR3 sequence (DNA): TGCGCCAGCAGCCAAGATCTTTACACCGGGGAGCTGTTTTTT. Amino acid sequence: CASSQDLYTGELFF.

The V gene is TRBV23-1, the J gene TRBJ2-7; 8 bases match TRBD1. TRBV23-1 is identified as an open reading frame with a role that is uncertain. The CDR3 loop spans 17 amino acids. Losses at the gene ends were 0 bases for V and 5 bases for J; bases not matched to a gene: 12. DNA of the CDR3: TGCGCCAGCAGTCAATCGAGGGGGCAGGGGGCCTACGACGAGCAGTACGTC. Its translation: CASSQSRGQGAYDEQYV.

This clone was picked up one time. CDR3 loop: CASSPGTGNREQYF. The CDR3 DNA sequence: TGTGCCAGCTCACCAGGGACAGGGAATCGCGAGCAGTACTTC. The chain carries TRBV18 and TRBJ2-7; 9 bases match TRBD1. CDR3 length equals 14 residues. V trimming: 2 bases; J trimming: 6 bases; junction bases outside the gene matches: 5. The germline gives CDR1 KGHSH, CDR2 LQKENI.

The chain has TRBV6-5 and TRBJ1-1; D is possibly TRBD1 (6 bases). This CDR3 contains 13 residues. V gave up 9 bases and J gave up 1 base, with 12 bases separating them. Germline CDR1 is MNHEY and CDR2 is SVGAGI. The CDR3 sequence is CASDLRGNTEAFF. DNA for the CDR3: TGTGCCAGTGACCTCAGGGGGAACACTGAAGCTTTCTTT.

V is TRBV4-1 and J is TRBJ1-1; D is ambiguous. This CDR3 spans 17 amino acids. V gave up 2 bases and J gave up 1 base, with 17 bases separating them. Germline values: CDR1 MGHRA, CDR2 YSYEKL. As DNA, the CDR3 is TGCGCCAGCAGCCAATCTGCCAGACAAGATTGGAACACTGAAGCTTTCTTT. This encodes CASSQSARQDWNTEAFF.

V and J are TRBV4-3 and TRBJ1-2; D possibly corresponds to TRBD1 (5 bases). The CDR3 contains 14 residues. Germline V lookup: CDR1 LGHNA, CDR2 YSLEER. Trimming left V 0 bases short and J 4 bases short, with 9 bases between. CDR3 nucleotides: TGCGCCAGCAGCCAAGACCGGGGGGTCTATGGCTACACCTTC. Translated, it gives CASSQDRGVYGYTF.

The chain links TRBV27 to TRBJ2-5; D unresolved. Trimming stripped 6 bases from V and 2 bases from J, with 13 bases between. CDR1 and CDR2 from the germline V gene are MNHEY and SMNVEV (reference sequence). CDR3 length: 14 residues. CDR3 DNA: TGTGCCAGCAGGCTGACTCTTGGGCAAGAGACCCAGTACTTC. Encoded protein: CASRLTLGQETQYF.

The chain couples TRBV11-1 to TRBJ1-4; 7 nucleotides agree with TRBD1. The germline V gene has CDR1 SGHAT and CDR2 FQDESV (reference sequence). V dropped 3 bases and J dropped 2; count of bases not matched to a gene: 6. CDR3 length: 16 residues. The CDR3 reads CASSLQGTATNEKLFF. The DNA of the CDR3 is TGTGCCAGCAGCTTGCAAGGGACAGCTACTAATGAAAAACTGTTTTTT.

The rearrangement uses TRBV7-2 and TRBJ1-2, with D hard to call. CDR3 length: 14 residues. Germline V CDR1 and CDR2: SGHTA, FQGNSA. The V end lost 0 bases, the J end lost 7 bases, and 12 bases lay between the germline ends. Here the CDR3 DNA reads TGTGCCAGCAGCTTAGCGGTGTCAGCCCGTGGCTACACCTTC. Its protein product is CASSLAVSARGYTF. Using reference TRBV7-2 and TRBJ1-2 for the parts outside the CDR3, the full variable domain is GAGVSQSPSNKVTEKGKDVELRCDPISGHTALYWYRQSLGQGLEFLIYFQGNSAPDKSGLPSDRFSAERTGGSVSTLTIQRTQQEDSAVYLCASSLAVSARGYTFGSGTRLTVV.

The gene calls are TRBV5-1 and TRBJ1-6, with 8 nucleotides matching TRBD1. V shed 3 bases and J 7 bases; nucleotides not matched to a gene: 9. This CDR3 comprises 16 residues. Germline V gives CDR1 SGHRS, CDR2 YFSETQ. The CDR3 protein is CASSWMTGEGNSPLHF. The CDR3 DNA follows: TGCGCCAGCAGCTGGATGACAGGGGAGGGGAATTCACCCCTCCACTTT.

The gene calls are TRBV11-1 and TRBJ2-7, with 8 nucleotides matching TRBD1. V lost 5 bases, J lost 2 bases, and 8 bases stayed unmatched. CDR1 SGHAT and CDR2 FQDESV come from the germline V gene (reference sequence). This CDR3 is built from 15 residues. CDR3 in DNA: TGTGCCAGCAGCCGCGGGACAGGAAAGCCCTACGAGCAGTACTTC. This gives the protein CASSRGTGKPYEQYF.

The chain carries TRBV20-1 and TRBJ2-1; D might be TRBD2 (5 bases). The CDR3 is made up of 11 amino acids. Germline loops: CDR1 DFQATT, CDR2 SNEGSKA (reference sequence). Trimming left V 8 bases short and J 9 bases short, with 14 bases between. The CDR3 DNA reads as TGCAGTTCGGTGAACCGGGGTGAGCAGTTCTTC. Protein sequence: CSSVNRGEQFF.